This T cell receptor (beta chain) was sequenced for a study of blood T cells in healthy people across ages. This CDR3 is 15 amino acids long. V was clipped by 10 bases and J by 4 bases, with 21 bases between them. CDR1 SEHNR and CDR2 FQNEAQ come from the germline V gene (reference sequence). Points on this clonotype: Its cognate antigen is unknown.

Study findings and constraints: A conclusive naive versus antigen-experienced comparison was prevented by the unsorted PBMCs.

Donors were systemically healthy Caucasian individuals from Russia aged 6 to 90 years. A second roughly 7 to 12 cycle PCR used barcoded and J-beta primers. MiXCR, run by TCRdb on the 5' RACE reads, gives a single entry per CDR3 protein. The sample lists about 970,000 distinct CDR3 sequences, roughly 50% occurring once. Sequencing was done on a sample of blood. The genes are TRBV7-9 and TRBJ2-3, with D uncertain. This TCR was sampled from a woman aged 55-69 years in good health. The CDR3 region has the DNA TGTGCCACGGCCCGCCCCATCGTTGGAGCAGATACGCAGTATTTT. It is translated as CATARPIVGADTQYF. Supplemented by reference TRBV7-9 and TRBJ2-3, the full variable domain reads DTGVSQNPRHKITKRGQNVTFRCDPISEHNRLYWYRQTLGQGPEFLTYFQNEAQLEKSRLLSDRFSAERPKGSFSTLEIQRTEQGDSAMYLCATARPIVGADTQYFGPGTRLTVL.